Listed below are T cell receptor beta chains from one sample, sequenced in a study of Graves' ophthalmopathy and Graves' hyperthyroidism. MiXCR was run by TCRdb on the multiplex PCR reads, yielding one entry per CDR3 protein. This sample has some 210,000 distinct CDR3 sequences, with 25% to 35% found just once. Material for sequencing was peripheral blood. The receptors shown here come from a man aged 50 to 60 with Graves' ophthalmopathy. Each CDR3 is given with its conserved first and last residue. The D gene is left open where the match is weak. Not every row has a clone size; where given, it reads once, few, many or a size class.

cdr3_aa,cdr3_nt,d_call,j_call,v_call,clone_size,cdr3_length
CASSKEPGLAAYEQYF,TGCGCCAGCAGCAAGGAACCGGGACTAGCGGCCTACGAGCAGTACTTC,TRBD2,TRBJ2-7,TRBV5-1,many,16
CASVSRTGGYAEAFF,TGTGCCAGCGTATCCCGGACAGGGGGCTACGCTGAAGCTTTCTTT,TRBD1,TRBJ1-1,TRBV27,.,15
CASSPDRELPYIRGNQPQHF,TGTGCCAGCAGTCCTGACCGGGAACTACCATACATTCGGGGAAATCAGCCCCAGCATTTT,.,TRBJ1-5,TRBV25-1,.,20
CASSLNPRDRDTGELFF,TGTGCCAGCAGCTTAAATCCACGGGACAGGGACACCGGGGAGCTGTTTTTT,TRBD1,TRBJ2-2,TRBV7-3,many,17
CASSSRGLNQETQYF,TGTGCCAGCAGTTCCAGGGGGCTGAATCAAGAGACCCAGTACTTC,TRBD1,TRBJ2-5,TRBV6-5,many,15
CASWPGGIYGETQYF,TGTGCCAGCTGGCCAGGCGGGATTTACGGAGAGACCCAGTACTTC,.,TRBJ2-5,TRBV6-2/TRBV6-3,.,15
CASSEGGSMVYEQYF,TGTGCCAGCAGTGAAGGCGGGAGTATGGTCTACGAGCAGTACTTC,TRBD2,TRBJ2-7,TRBV6-1,many,15
CASSFFGIGTGELFF,TGTGCCAGCAGTTTTTTTGGCATCGGCACCGGGGAGCTGTTTTTT,.,TRBJ2-2,TRBV12-3/TRBV12-4,.,15
CAISLTGMDTEAFF,TGTGCCATCAGCTTGACAGGGATGGACACTGAAGCTTTCTTT,TRBD1,TRBJ1-1,TRBV10-3,.,14
CSVTSGNTGELFF,TGCAGCGTAACTAGCGGGAACACCGGGGAGCTGTTTTTT,TRBD2,TRBJ2-2,TRBV29-1,many,13
CASSRWGNQPQHF,TGTGCCAGCAGTCGGTGGGGCAATCAGCCCCAGCATTTT,.,TRBJ1-5,TRBV12-3/TRBV12-4,.,13
CAIQDTNTGELFF,TGCGCCATCCAGGATACGAACACCGGGGAGCTGTTTTTT,.,TRBJ2-2,TRBV5-1,many,13
CSVDPAALAGGPAPKNIQYF,TGCAGCGTTGACCCCGCTGCCCTAGCGGGAGGCCCGGCACCCAAAAACATTCAGTACTTC,TRBD2,TRBJ2-4,TRBV29-1,.,20
CASSSGQGANGELFF,TGTGCCAGCAGCTCCGGACAGGGGGCAAACGGGGAGCTGTTTTTT,TRBD1,TRBJ2-2,TRBV7-3,many,15
CASSPDRVRQPQHF,TGTGCCAGCAGTCCGGACAGGGTACGGCAGCCCCAGCATTTT,TRBD1,TRBJ1-5,TRBV6-1,few,14
CASNLVSGRAEYEQYF,TGTGCCAGCAATCTAGTATCGGGCCGAGCCGAATACGAGCAGTACTTC,.,TRBJ2-7,TRBV12-3/TRBV12-4,.,16
CASSSGLAGAYEQYF,TGTGCCAGCAGTAGTGGACTAGCGGGGGCCTACGAGCAGTACTTC,TRBD2,TRBJ2-7,TRBV10-3,few,15
CASRPNAGEGAFF,TGTGCCAGCAGACCCAATGCGGGGGAAGGAGCTTTCTTT,.,TRBJ1-1,TRBV6-1,.,13
CAWSVGSGELFF,TGTGCCTGGAGTGTAGGGTCCGGGGAGCTGTTTTTT,.,TRBJ2-2,TRBV30,many,12
CASSPPGLAGDGETQYF,TGTGCCAGCTCACCACCGGGGCTAGCGGGAGATGGAGAGACCCAGTACTTC,TRBD2,TRBJ2-5,TRBV18,many,17
CASHLNRAAEAFF,TGTGCCAGCCATCTCAACAGAGCAGCTGAAGCTTTCTTT,.,TRBJ1-1,TRBV6-1,.,13
CASSLEGLGTQYF,TGTGCCAGCAGTTTGGAGGGGCTGGGGACCCAGTACTTC,.,TRBJ2-5,TRBV12-3/TRBV12-4,.,13
CASSNLGGRRGYTF,TGTGCCAGCTCAAACCTGGGCGGACGCCGTGGCTACACCTTC,.,TRBJ1-2,TRBV7-2,many,14